Listed here is a single T cell receptor (beta chain). What it binds is unknown. This sample was taken from a study of T cells expressing NK-cell markers. As for the study in general: It was from sorted CD3+CD56+NKG2C+, CD3+CD56+NKG2C- and CD3+CD56-NKG2C+ T cells that TCR beta repertoires came. Sequenced donors, eight in total, included seven who were HCMV-seropositive and one who was seronegative. Findings of the study overall: About 6 donors had dominant NKG2C+ clonotypes that comprised about 1.0-8% of their CD8+ T cells. It was still unclear whether expanded NKG2C+ T cell clones were HCMV specific.

From the 5' RACE reads, TCRdb lists one entry per CDR3 protein and no DNA. Its table records a few hundred thousand distinct CDR3 sequences. CDR3 length: 16 amino acids. Looked up from germline, CDR1 is SGHKS and CDR2 is YYEKEE (reference sequence). The rearrangement joins TRBV5-5 to TRBJ2-5; TCRdb's D call, TRBD1, is unchecked because there is no DNA. The sequence was collected from a man aged 18-30 years in good health. The sequencing input was blood T cells: a sorted CD56 or NKG2C T cell subset, CD4+ or CD8+ T cells, or bulk PBMC T cells (not recorded which). CDR3 sequence: CASSLVPRGAQETQYF.